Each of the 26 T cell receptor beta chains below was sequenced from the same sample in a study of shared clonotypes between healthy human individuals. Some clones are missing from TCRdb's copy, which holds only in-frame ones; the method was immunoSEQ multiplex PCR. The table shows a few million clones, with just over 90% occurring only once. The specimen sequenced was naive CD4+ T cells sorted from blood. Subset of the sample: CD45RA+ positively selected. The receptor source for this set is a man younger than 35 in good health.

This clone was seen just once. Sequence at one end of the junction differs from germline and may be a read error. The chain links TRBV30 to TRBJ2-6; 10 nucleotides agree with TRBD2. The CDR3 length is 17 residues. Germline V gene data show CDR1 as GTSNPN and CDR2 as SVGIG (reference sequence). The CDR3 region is CAWSRLAGYSGANALTF. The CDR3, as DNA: TGTGCCTGGAGCCGACTAGCGGGTTACTCTGGGGCCAACGCCCTGACTTTC. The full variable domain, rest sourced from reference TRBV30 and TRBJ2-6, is SQTIHQWPATLVQPVGSPLSLECTVEGTSNPNLYWYRQAAGRGLQLLFYSVGIGQISSEVPQNLSASRPQDRQFILSSKKLLLSDSGFYLCAWSRLAGYSGANALTFGAGSRLTVL.

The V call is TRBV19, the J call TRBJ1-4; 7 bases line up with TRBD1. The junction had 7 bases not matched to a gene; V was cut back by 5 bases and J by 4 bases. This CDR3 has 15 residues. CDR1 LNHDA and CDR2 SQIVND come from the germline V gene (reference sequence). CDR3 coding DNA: TGTGCCAGTAGTTACGGGACAGAGATTAATGAAAAACTGTTTTTT. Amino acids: CASSYGTEINEKLFF.

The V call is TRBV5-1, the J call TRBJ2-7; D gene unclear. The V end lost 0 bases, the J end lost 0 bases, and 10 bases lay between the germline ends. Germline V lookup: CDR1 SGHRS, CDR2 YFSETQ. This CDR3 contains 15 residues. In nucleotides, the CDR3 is TGCGCCAGCAGCTTGGCCCAGATGGGCTCCTACGAGCAGTACTTC. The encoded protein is CASSLAQMGSYEQYF.

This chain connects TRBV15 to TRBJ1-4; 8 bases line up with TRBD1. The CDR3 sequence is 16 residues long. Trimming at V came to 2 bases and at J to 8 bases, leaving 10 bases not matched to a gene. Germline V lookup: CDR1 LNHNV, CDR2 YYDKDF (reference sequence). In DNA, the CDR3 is TGTGCCACCAGCAGATCGGCAGGGGGCGCGGGAGAAAAACTGTTTTTT. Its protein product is CATSRSAGGAGEKLFF.

CDR3 protein: CASSPKQGMDEKLFF. CDR3 bases: TGTGCCAGCAGCCCCAAACAGGGTATGGATGAAAAACTGTTTTTT. The rearrangement links TRBV7-9 to TRBJ1-4; perhaps TRBD1 as D (6 bases). This CDR3 is 15 amino acids long. The germline V and J ends were trimmed by 5 bases and 6 bases, with 16 bases remaining between them. The V gene's germline CDR1 is SEHNR and CDR2 FQNEAQ (reference sequence).

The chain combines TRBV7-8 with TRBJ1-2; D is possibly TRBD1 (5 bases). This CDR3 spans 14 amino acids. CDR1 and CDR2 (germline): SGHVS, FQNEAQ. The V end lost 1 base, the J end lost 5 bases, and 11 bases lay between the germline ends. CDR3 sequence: CASSLVGDEYGYTF. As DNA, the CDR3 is TGTGCCAGCAGCTTAGTAGGGGATGAATATGGCTACACCTTC.

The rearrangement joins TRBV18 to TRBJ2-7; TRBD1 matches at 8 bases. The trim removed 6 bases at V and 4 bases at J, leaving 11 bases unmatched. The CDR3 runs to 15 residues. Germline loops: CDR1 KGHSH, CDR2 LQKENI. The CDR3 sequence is CASSLAGQGYYEQYF. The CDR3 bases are TGTGCCAGCTCCCTAGCCGGACAGGGTTATTACGAGCAGTACTTC.

The CDR3 bases are TGTGCCGGCTCACAGTTACCGAACACTGAAGCTTTCTTT. Translated: CAGSQLPNTEAFF. This chain joins TRBV2 and TRBJ1-1; D remains unclear. Germline CDR1 and CDR2: SNHLY and FYNNEI. V dropped 11 bases and J dropped 1 base, with 14 bases sitting between them. CDR3 length: 13 amino acids.

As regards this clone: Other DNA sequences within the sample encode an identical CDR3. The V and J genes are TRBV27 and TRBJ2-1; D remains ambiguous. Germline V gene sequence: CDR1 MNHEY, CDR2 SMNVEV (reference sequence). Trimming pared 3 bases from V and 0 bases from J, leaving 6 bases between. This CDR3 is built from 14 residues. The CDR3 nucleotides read TGTGCCAGCAGTTTCCAAAGCTCCTACAATGAGCAGTTCTTC. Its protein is CASSFQSSYNEQFF.

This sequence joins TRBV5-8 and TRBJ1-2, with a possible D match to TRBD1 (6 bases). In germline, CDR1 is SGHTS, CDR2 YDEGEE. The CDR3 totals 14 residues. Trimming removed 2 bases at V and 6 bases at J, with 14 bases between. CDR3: CASSLIKQGNGYTF. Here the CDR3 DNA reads TGTGCCAGCAGCTTAATCAAACAGGGAAATGGCTACACCTTC.

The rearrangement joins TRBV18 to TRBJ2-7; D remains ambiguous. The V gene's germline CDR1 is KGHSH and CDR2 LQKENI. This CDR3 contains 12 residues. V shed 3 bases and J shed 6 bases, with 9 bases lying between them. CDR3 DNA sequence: TGTGCCAGCTCACCTCCTTTCGGCGAGCAGTACTTC. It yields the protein CASSPPFGEQYF.

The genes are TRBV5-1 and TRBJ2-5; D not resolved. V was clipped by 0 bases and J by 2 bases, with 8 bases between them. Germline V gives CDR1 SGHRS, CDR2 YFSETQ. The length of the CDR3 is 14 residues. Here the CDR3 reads CASSLVPEQETQYF. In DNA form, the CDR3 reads TGCGCCAGCAGCTTGGTACCGGAACAAGAGACCCAGTACTTC.

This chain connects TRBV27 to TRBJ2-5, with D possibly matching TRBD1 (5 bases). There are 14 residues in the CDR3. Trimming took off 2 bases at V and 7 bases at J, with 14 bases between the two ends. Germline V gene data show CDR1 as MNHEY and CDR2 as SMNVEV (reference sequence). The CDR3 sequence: CASSLRWGALTQYF. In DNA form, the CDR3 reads TGTGCCAGCAGTTTAAGGTGGGGCGCTTTGACCCAGTACTTC.

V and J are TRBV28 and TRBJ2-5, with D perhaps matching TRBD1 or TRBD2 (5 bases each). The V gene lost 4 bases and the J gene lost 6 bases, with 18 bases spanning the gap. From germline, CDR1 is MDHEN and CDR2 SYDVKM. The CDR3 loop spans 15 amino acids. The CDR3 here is CASSSGTQTGQTQYF. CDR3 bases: TGTGCCAGCAGTTCCGGGACCCAAACGGGGCAGACCCAGTACTTC.

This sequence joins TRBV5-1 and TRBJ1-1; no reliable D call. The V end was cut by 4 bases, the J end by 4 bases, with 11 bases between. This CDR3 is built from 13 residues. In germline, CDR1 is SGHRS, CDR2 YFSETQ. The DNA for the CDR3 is TGCGCCAGCAGCAGTAGGGAAGGCACTGAAGCTTTCTTT. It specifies CASSSREGTEAFF.

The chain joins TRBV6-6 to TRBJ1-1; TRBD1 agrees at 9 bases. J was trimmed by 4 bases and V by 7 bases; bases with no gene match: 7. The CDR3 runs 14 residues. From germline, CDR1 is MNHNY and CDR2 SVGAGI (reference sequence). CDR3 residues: CASIRDRDGTEAFF. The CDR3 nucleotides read TGTGCCAGCATCCGGGACAGGGATGGCACTGAAGCTTTCTTT.

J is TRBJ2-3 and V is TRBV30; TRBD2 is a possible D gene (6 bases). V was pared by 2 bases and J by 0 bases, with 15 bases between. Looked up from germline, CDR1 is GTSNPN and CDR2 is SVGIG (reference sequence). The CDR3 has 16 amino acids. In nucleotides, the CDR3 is TGTGCCTGGAGTCGGGGGAGGACTACTAGCACAGATACGCAGTATTTT. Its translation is CAWSRGRTTSTDTQYF. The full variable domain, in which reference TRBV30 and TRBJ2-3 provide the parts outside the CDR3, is SQTIHQWPATLVQPVGSPLSLECTVEGTSNPNLYWYRQAAGRGLQLLFYSVGIGQISSEVPQNLSASRPQDRQFILSSKKLLLSDSGFYLCAWSRGRTTSTDTQYFGPGTRLTVL.

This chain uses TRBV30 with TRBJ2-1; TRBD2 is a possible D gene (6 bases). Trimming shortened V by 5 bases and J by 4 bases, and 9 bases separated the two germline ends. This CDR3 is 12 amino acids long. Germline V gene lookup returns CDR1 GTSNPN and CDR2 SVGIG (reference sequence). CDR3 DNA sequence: TGTGCCTGGGGACTATCTTACAATGAGCAGTTCTTC. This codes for CAWGLSYNEQFF.

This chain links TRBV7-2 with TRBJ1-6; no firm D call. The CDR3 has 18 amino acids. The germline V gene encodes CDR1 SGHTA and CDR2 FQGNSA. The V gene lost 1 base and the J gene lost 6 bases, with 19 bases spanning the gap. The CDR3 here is CASSLGAEPLSFNSPLHF. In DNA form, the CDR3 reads TGTGCCAGCAGCTTAGGTGCGGAACCCCTTTCTTTTAATTCACCCCTCCACTTT.

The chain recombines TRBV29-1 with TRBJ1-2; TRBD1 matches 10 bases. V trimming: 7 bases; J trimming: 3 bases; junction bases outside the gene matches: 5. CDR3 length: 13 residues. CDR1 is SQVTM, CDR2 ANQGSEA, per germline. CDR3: CSADRGRDYGYTF. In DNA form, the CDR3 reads TGCAGCGCCGACAGGGGGCGCGACTATGGCTACACCTTC.

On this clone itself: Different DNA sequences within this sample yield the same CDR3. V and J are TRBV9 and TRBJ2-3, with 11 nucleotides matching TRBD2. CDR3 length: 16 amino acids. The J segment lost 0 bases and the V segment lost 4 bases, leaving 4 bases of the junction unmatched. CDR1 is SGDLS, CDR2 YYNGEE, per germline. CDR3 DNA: TGTGCCAGCAGCACCCGGACTAGCGGGAGCACAGATACGCAGTATTTT. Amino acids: CASSTRTSGSTDTQYF.

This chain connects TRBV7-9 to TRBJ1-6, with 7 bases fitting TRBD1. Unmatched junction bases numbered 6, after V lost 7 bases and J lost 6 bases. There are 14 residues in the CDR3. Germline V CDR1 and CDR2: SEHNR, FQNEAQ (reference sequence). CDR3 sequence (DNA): TGTGCCAGCACGCGGGACAGTATTAATTCACCCCTCCACTTT. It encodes CASTRDSINSPLHF.

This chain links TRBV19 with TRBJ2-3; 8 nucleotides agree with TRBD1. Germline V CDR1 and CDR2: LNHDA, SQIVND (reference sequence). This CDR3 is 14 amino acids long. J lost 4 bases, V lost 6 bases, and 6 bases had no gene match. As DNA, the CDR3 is TGTGCCAGTAGGATGACAGGGGACGCAGATACGCAGTATTTT. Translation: CASRMTGDADTQYF. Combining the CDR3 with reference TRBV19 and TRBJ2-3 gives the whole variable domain DGGITQSPKYLFRKEGQNVTLSCEQNLNHDAMYWYRQDPGQGLRLIYYSQIVNDFQKGDIAEGYSVSREKKESFPLTVTSAQKNPTAFYLCASRMTGDADTQYFGPGTRLTVL.

This CDR3 reads CASSFLPQHF. The CDR3 nucleotides are TGTGCCAGCAGTTTTTTACCCCAGCATTTT. V is TRBV28 and J is TRBJ1-5; no clear D. This CDR3 contains 10 residues. From germline, CDR1 is MDHEN and CDR2 SYDVKM. Trimming shortened V by 3 bases and J by 10 bases, and 4 bases separated the two germline ends.

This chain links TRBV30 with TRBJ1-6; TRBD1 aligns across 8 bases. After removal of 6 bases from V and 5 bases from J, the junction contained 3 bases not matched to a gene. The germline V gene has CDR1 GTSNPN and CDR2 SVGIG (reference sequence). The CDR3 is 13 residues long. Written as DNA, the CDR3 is TGTGCCTGTGGACAGGGAAATAATTCACCCCTCCACTTT. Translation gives CACGQGNNSPLHF.

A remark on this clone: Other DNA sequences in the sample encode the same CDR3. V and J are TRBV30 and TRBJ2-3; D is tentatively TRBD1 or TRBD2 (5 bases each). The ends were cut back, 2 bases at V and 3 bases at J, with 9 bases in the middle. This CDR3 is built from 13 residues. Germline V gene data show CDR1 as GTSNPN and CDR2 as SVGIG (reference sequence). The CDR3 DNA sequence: TGTGCCTGGAGTCCAGGGAGTACAGATACGCAGTATTTT. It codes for CAWSPGSTDTQYF.